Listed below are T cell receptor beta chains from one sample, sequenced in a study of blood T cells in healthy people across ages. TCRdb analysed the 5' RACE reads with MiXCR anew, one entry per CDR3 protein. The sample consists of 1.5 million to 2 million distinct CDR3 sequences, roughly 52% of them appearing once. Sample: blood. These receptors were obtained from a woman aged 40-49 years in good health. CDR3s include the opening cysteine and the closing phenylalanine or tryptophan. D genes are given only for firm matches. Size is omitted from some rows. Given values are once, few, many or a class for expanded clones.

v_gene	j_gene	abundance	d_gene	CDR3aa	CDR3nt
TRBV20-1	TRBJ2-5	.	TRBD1	CSAFTGGRETQYF	TGCAGTGCTTTCACAGGGGGTCGGGAGACCCAGTACTTC
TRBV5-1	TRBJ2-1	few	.	CASTQVNSYNEQFF	TGCGCCAGCACACAGGTTAACTCCTACAATGAGCAGTTCTTC
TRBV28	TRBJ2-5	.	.	CANKAGVTQYF	TGTGCCAACAAGGCTGGGGTGACCCAGTACTTC
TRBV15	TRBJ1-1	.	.	CATSRDKGQKAFF	TGTGCCACCAGCAGAGATAAGGGGCAGAAAGCTTTCTTT
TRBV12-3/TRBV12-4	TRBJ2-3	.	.	CASGPQGGSDTEYF	TGTGCCAGCGGCCCGCAGGGGGGATCAGATACGGAGTATTTT
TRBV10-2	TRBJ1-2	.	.	CASSETGDNYGYTF	TGCGCCAGCAGTGAAACGGGAGATAACTATGGCTACACCTTC
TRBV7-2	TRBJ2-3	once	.	CASSLVGDIQSSTDTQYF	TGTGCCAGCAGCTTAGTGGGGGACATCCAATCTAGCACAGATACGCAGTATTTT
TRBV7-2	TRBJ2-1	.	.	CASSRDDAVGREQFF	TGTGCCAGCAGCCGGGACGATGCTGTGGGGAGGGAGCAGTTCTTC
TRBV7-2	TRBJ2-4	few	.	CASSPLALNIQYF	TGTGCCAGCAGCCCTCTCGCCTTAAACATTCAGTACTTC
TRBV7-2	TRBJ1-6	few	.	CASSLGEGRGKPPLHF	TGTGCCAGCAGCTTAGGGGAGGGCAGGGGCAAACCACCCCTCCACTTT
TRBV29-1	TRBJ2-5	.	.	CSVDIGQETRYF	TGCAGCGTCGACATTGGCCAAGAGACCCGGTACTTC
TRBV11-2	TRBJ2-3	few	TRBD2	CASSLRFRAGGATDTQYF	TGTGCCAGCAGCCTCCGCTTCCGGGCGGGGGGGGCCACAGATACGCAGTATTTT
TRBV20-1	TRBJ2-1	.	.	CSAQDGLNEQFF	TGCAGTGCTCAGGACGGTCTCAATGAGCAGTTCTTC
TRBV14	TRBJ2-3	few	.	CASSQVDGLTDTQYF	TGTGCCAGCAGCCAAGTCGACGGACTCACAGATACGCAGTATTTT
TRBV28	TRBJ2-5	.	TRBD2	CASSLWGLDQETQYF	TGTGCCAGCAGTTTATGGGGACTAGACCAGGAGACCCAGTACTTC
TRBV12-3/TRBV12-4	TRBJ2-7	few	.	CASRRQTGPDGLYEQYF	TGTGCCAGCAGAAGACAAACAGGACCCGACGGCTTATACGAGCAGTACTTC
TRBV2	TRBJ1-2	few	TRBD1	CASSGDRTNYGYTF	TGTGCCAGCAGTGGGGACAGGACTAACTATGGCTACACCTTC
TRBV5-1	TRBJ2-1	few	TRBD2	CASSLEGLAGGPPLDEQFF	TGCGCCAGCAGCTTGGAGGGACTAGCGGGGGGCCCTCCCCTTGATGAGCAGTTCTTC
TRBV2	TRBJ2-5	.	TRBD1	CASSEPGQGIRETQYF	TGTGCCAGCAGTGAACCGGGACAGGGGATTCGAGAGACCCAGTACTTC
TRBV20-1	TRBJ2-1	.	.	CSAELRGYEQFF	TGCAGTGCTGAACTTAGGGGTTATGAGCAGTTCTTC
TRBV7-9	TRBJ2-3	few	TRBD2	CASSPSLTSGGTDTQYF	TGTGCCAGCAGCCCCTCCCTGACTAGCGGGGGCACAGATACGCAGTATTTT
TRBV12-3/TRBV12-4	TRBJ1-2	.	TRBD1	CASSRRSGQHDYGYTF	TGTGCCAGCAGCAGACGCTCGGGACAGCACGACTATGGCTACACCTTC
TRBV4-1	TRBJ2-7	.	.	CASSQEATEQYF	TGCGCCAGCAGCCAAGAGGCTACCGAGCAGTACTTC
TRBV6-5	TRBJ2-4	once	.	CASSYSRTGSIQYF	TGTGCCAGCAGTTACTCTAGGACGGGAAGCATTCAGTACTTC
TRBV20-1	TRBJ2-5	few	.	CSAGGRGVVETQYF	TGCAGTGCTGGGGGACGAGGGGTTGTGGAGACCCAGTACTTC
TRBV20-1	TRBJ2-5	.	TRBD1	CSARDRQGALETQYF	TGCAGTGCTAGAGACCGACAGGGGGCTTTGGAGACCCAGTACTTC
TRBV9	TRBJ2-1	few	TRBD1	CASSVTGLSYNEQFF	TGTGCCAGCAGCGTGACAGGGCTTTCCTACAATGAGCAGTTCTTC
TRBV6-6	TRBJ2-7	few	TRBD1	CASSHTGVASYEQYF	TGTGCCAGCAGCCACACAGGGGTCGCGTCCTACGAGCAGTACTTC
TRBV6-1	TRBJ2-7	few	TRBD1	CASRPDRAQTYEQYF	TGTGCCAGCAGACCAGACAGGGCCCAAACCTACGAGCAGTACTTC
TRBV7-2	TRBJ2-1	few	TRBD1	CASSLRTGGGNEQFF	TGTGCCAGCAGCCTACGGACAGGGGGTGGCAATGAGCAGTTCTTC
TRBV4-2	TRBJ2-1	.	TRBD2	CASSQTSGGAAYNEQFF	TGTGCCAGCAGCCAAACTAGCGGGGGGGCCGCCTACAATGAGCAGTTCTTC
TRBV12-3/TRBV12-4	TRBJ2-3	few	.	CASSFHSSTDTQYF	TGTGCCAGCAGTTTTCACAGTAGCACAGATACGCAGTATTTT
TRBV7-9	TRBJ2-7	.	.	CASSLAGPEKQYF	TGTGCCAGCAGCTTAGCGGGGCCCGAAAAGCAGTACTTC
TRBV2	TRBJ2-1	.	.	CASSVESRNEQFF	TGTGCCAGCAGTGTAGAGTCACGCAATGAGCAGTTCTTC
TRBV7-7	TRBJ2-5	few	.	CASSSLDGETQYF	TGTGCTAGCAGCTCCCTGGACGGAGAGACCCAGTACTTC
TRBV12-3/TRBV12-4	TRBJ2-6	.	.	CASSSRTWTAASGANVLTF	TGTGCCAGCAGTTCTAGGACCTGGACAGCCGCCTCTGGGGCCAACGTCCTGACTTTC
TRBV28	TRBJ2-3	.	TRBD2	CAIYGGGRIDTQYF	TGTGCCATCTATGGCGGGGGGCGGATCGATACGCAGTATTTT
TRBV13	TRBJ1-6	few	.	CASSLGAFNSPLHF	TGTGCCAGCAGCTTAGGGGCTTTTAATTCACCCCTCCACTTT
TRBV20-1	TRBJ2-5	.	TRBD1	CSARRGQASGTQYF	TGCAGTGCTAGAAGAGGACAGGCGTCGGGGACCCAGTACTTC
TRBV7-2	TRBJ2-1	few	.	CASSLHGPNNEQFF	TGTGCCAGCAGCTTACACGGGCCGAACAATGAGCAGTTCTTC
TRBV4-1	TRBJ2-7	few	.	CASSHLAHELRSSYEQYF	TGCGCCAGCAGCCACCTTGCTCATGAGCTCCGGAGCTCCTACGAGCAGTACTTC
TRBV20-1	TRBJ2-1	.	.	CSAPGISYSEQFF	TGCAGTGCCCCTGGGATCTCCTACAGTGAGCAGTTCTTC
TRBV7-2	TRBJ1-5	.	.	CASRTGMGSNQPQHF	TGTGCCAGCAGAACAGGGATGGGGAGCAATCAGCCCCAGCATTTT
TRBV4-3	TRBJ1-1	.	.	CASSQEGSYGPFF	TGCGCCAGCAGCCAAGAAGGGTCATATGGACCTTTCTTT
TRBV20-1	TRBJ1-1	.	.	CSARMQGSNTEAFF	TGCAGTGCTAGAATGCAGGGATCGAACACTGAAGCTTTCTTT
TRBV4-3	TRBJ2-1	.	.	CASSQESSSYNEQFF	TGCGCCAGCAGCCAAGAGTCTAGCTCCTACAATGAGCAGTTCTTC
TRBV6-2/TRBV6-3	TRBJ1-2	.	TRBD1	CASSRTGINPNDGYTF	TGTGCCAGCAGTAGGACAGGAATAAACCCCAATGATGGCTACACCTTC
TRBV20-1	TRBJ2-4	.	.	CSARERGSDIQYF	TGCAGTGCTAGAGAGAGGGGTTCAGACATTCAGTACTTC
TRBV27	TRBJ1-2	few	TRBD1	CASSLSPGTGIDYGYTF	TGTGCCAGCAGTTTATCCCCCGGGACAGGGATCGACTATGGCTACACCTTC
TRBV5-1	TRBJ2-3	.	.	CASSLVLTGVADTQYF	TGCGCCAGCAGCTTGGTTCTCACAGGAGTGGCAGATACGCAGTATTTT
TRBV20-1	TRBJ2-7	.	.	CSAREEGGRGYYEQYF	TGCAGTGCTAGGGAAGAGGGGGGCAGGGGGTACTACGAGCAGTACTTC
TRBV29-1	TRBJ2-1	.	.	CSVESRGAPAYEQFF	TGCAGCGTTGAAAGTCGGGGGGCCCCCGCCTACGAGCAGTTCTTC
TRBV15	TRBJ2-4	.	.	CATSRGAGQTSKNIQYF	TGTGCCACCAGCAGAGGGGCCGGCCAAACGTCGAAAAACATTCAGTACTTC
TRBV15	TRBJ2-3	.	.	CATRGGSADTQYF	TGTGCGACGAGGGGGGGAAGCGCAGATACGCAGTATTTT
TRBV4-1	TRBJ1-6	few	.	CASSQEPGDNSPLHF	TGCGCCAGCAGCCAGGAACCAGGGGACAATTCACCCCTCCACTTT
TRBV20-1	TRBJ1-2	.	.	CSARGRSYGYTF	TGCAGTGCTAGAGGGCGGAGCTATGGCTACACCTTC